The source of this TCR beta chain is a study of tumor-infiltrating lymphocytes in localized non-small cell lung cancer. In the study overall: Several tumor histologies, both smoking statuses, and some post-neoadjuvant chemotherapy samples were included. Tumor tissue and non-adjacent uninvolved lung came from each patient.

The V gene's germline CDR1 is SNHLY and CDR2 FYNNEI. V was shortened by 7 bases and J by 8 bases, with 14 bases between the two germline ends. The length of the CDR3 is 13 residues. Sequenced by immunoSEQ multiplex PCR; TCRdb stores in-frame clones only, minus some. The table has 10,000 or so clones, roughly 80% seen once; the top ten hold roughly a sixth. About this clone: Its specificity is unknown.

Regarding the study as a whole: Different pieces of the same tissue were used for each assay. Higher tumor T cell infiltration than in uninvolved lung was supported by TCRbeta sequencing.

This sequence joins TRBV2 and TRBJ2-2; TRBD2 might be the D (6 bases). The sequence came from a human donor with non-small cell lung cancer. Sequences were obtained from uninvolved lung tissue not adjacent to the tumor. CDR3 protein: CASTKLAVGELFF. The DNA of the CDR3 is TGTGCCAGCACCAAACTAGCCGTAGGGGAGCTGTTTTTT.